Described below is a single T cell receptor beta chain sequence and its context. This specimen belongs to a study of cytomegalovirus exposure and HLA in healthy donors. The PCR employed 60 Vbeta primers together with 13 Jbeta primers. Sequencing was performed with immunoSEQ multiplex PCR; in TCRdb, only in-frame clones are kept and a portion is missing. The table has 200,000 or so clones, around 73% seen once; the top ten hold around 4%. Looked up from germline, CDR1 is SGHNT and CDR2 is YENEEA. Trimming took off 2 bases at V and 2 bases at J, with 15 bases between the two ends. The CDR3 loop spans 16 amino acids.

The rearrangement joins TRBV11-3 to TRBJ2-5, with D perhaps matching TRBD2 (7 bases). The specimen was PBMCs. This receptor was obtained from a male donor in good health and CMV-seronegative. CDR3 in amino acids: CASSLKGGVPQETQYF. The CDR3 region has the DNA TGTGCCAGCAGCTTAAAGGGGGGGGTTCCGCAAGAGACCCAGTACTTC.